The T cell receptor beta chain under discussion was sequenced for a study of blood T cell repertoires in COVID-19. Libraries were prepared by immunoSEQ multiplex PCR; TCRdb keeps only in-frame clonotypes and omits some of them. The profile covers about 47,000 clones, with around nine tenths appearing a single time and around 9% taken by the ten largest. The CDR3 runs to 18 residues. Trimming cost V 5 bases and J 3 bases; bases outside gene matches: 15. From germline, CDR1 is SGHTA and CDR2 FQGNSA. Sequencing was done on a sample of peripheral blood. This sequence was found in a man older than 75 with active or convalescent COVID-19. V is TRBV7-2 and J is TRBJ2-7; 11 nucleotides align to TRBD1. The CDR3 reads CASSLYGQGAAFDYEQYF. DNA of the CDR3: TGTGCCAGCAGCCTATACGGACAGGGGGCGGCCTTCGACTACGAGCAGTACTTC.